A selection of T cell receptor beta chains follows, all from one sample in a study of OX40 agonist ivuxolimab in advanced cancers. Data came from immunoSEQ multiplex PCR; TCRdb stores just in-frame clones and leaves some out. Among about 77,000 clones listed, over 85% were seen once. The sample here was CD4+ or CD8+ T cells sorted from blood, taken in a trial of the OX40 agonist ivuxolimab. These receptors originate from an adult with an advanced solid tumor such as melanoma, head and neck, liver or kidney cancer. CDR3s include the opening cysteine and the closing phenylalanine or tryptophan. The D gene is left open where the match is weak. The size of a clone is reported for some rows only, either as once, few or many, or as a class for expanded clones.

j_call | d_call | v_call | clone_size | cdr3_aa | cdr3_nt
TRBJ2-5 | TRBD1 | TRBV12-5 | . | CASAPNRGTGAQETQYF | TGTGCTAGTGCCCCAAATCGGGGGACAGGCGCCCAAGAGACCCAGTACTTC
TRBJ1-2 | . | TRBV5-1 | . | CASSLGHRAGYGYTF | TGCGCCAGCAGCTTGGGACACAGGGCGGGCTATGGCTACACCTTC
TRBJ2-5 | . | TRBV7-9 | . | CASSFSREEETQYF | TGTGCCAGCAGCTTCAGTAGGGAGGAAGAGACCCAGTACTTC
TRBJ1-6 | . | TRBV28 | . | CASSLYLRDIAVRSPLHF | TGTGCCAGCAGTTTATATCTTCGAGACATCGCGGTTCGTTCACCCCTCCACTTT
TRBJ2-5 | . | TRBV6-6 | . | CASSLGERLYQETQYF | TGTGCCAGCAGTTTGGGGGAGCGATTGTACCAAGAGACCCAGTACTTC
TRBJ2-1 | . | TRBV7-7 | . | CASSPQGSSYNEQFF | TGTGCTAGCAGCCCTCAGGGGAGCTCCTACAATGAGCAGTTCTTC
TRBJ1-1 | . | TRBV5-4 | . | CASSLDAGGSTEAFF | TGTGCCAGCAGCTTGGATGCGGGAGGAAGCACTGAAGCTTTCTTT
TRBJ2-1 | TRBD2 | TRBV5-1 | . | CASSSGLAGPKYNEQFF | TGCGCCAGCAGCTCGGGACTAGCGGGTCCCAAATACAATGAGCAGTTCTTC
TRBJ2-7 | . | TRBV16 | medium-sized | CASSQSGEQYF | TGTGCCAGCAGCCAATCGGGCGAGCAGTACTTC
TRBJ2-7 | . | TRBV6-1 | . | CASSEQPSSSYEQYF | TGTGCCAGCAGTGAACAGCCGTCGAGCTCCTACGAGCAGTACTTC
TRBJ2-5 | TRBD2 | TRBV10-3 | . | CAISRAGLAGETQYF | TGTGCCATCAGCCGAGCAGGGCTAGCGGGGGAGACCCAGTACTTC
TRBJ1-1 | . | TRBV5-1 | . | CASSLGYRETEAFF | TGCGCCAGCAGCTTGGGGTATCGGGAAACTGAAGCTTTCTTT